This T cell receptor beta chain was sequenced for a study of T cells in Graves' hyperthyroidism and ophthalmopathy. Authors of the study amplified TCR beta CDR3 regions from RNA transcripts. The TCR CDR3 was amplified in a first-round RT-PCR using the HTBI primer set. TCRdb called the multiplex PCR reads again in MiXCR, with one record for every CDR3 protein. The sample consists of hundreds of thousands of distinct CDR3 sequences, approximately 20% of them appearing once. Patients aged 18 to 65 with hyperthyroidism were newly diagnosed, with duration under 2 months. Diagnoses were established using clinical symptoms, serum thyroxine and TRAb, thyroid ultrasound and orbital computed tomography. This sample holds PBMCs from roughly 10 ml fresh peripheral blood. General study results and limits: Peripheral blood also featured most of the thyroid clonotypes expanded above 0.001.

Germline trimming cut 4 bases from V and 5 bases from J; bases unmatched to any gene: 7. There are 14 residues in the CDR3. The germline gives CDR1 SGHKS, CDR2 YYEKEE (reference sequence). This clonotype came up many times. The antigen is not known. The sample taken for sequencing was blood. This rearrangement joins TRBV5-5 to TRBJ1-1, with 8 bases that match TRBD1. The sequence came from a middle-aged man with Graves' hyperthyroidism. The CDR3 region is CASSAGQGWTEAFF. DNA for the CDR3: TGTGCCAGCAGCGCCGGACAGGGTTGGACTGAAGCTTTCTTT. Looking up the rest from reference TRBV5-5 and TRBJ1-1 gives the full variable domain: DAGVTQSPTHLIKTRGQQVTLRCSPISGHKSVSWYQQVLGQGPQFIFQYYEKEERGRGNFPDRFSARQFPNYSSELNVNALLLGDSALYLCASSAGQGWTEAFFGQGTRLTVV.